The 22 T cell receptor beta chains below all came from one sample that was sequenced in a study of regulatory T cells in long-lasting Graves disease. Time point here: newly diagnosed GD, antithyroid drugs for less than 3 months. The authors made the TCR library using RNA they extracted from PBMCs. The TCR beta library used iRepertoire HTBI primers with Arm-PCR amplification of CDR3. TCRdb redid the calling of the multiplex PCR reads with MiXCR, one entry per CDR3 protein. The sample holds roughly 420,000 distinct CDR3 sequences, roughly 16% seen once. The material sequenced was peripheral blood mononuclear cells (PBMCs), taken at new diagnosis, from a patient treated with antithyroid drugs. Source of these receptors: a female donor with Graves disease.

There are a few counts of this clonotype. A much larger clone differs from this one at a single base, so this may be a read error. The V and J genes are TRBV6-2 or TRBV6-3 and TRBJ1-1; D remains unclear. Trimming left V 2 bases short and J 4 bases short, with 8 bases between. The CDR3 runs 13 residues. In germline, CDR1 is MNHEY, CDR2 SVGEGT. The CDR3 sequence is CASSYIQRTEAFF. CDR3 coding DNA: TGTGCCAGCAGTTACATACAGCGCACTGAAGCTTTCTTT.

For this clonotype: This may arise from a read error, as a much more abundant clone is one base away. The rearrangement uses TRBV20-1 and TRBJ1-1, with D unclear. Germline V CDR1 and CDR2: DFQATT, SNEGSKA (reference sequence). This CDR3 contains 12 residues. CDR3 protein: CSTSFALTEAFF. CDR3 sequence (DNA): TGCAGTACTAGCTTCGCCCTTACTGAAGCTTTCTTT.

This clonotype was counted ten times or more. This chain links TRBV4-3 with TRBJ1-1; D unresolved. The CDR3 extends over 22 amino acids. In germline, CDR1 is LGHNA, CDR2 YSLEER. V dropped 2 bases and J dropped 4 bases, with 35 bases sitting between them. The CDR3 sequence: CASSQFRPRAAAGVAGSTEAFF. CDR3 sequence (DNA): TGCGCCAGCAGCCAATTTCGTCCCCGGGCCGCAGCCGGAGTCGCTGGAAGCACTGAAGCTTTCTTT.

The rearrangement joins TRBV6-2 or TRBV6-3 to TRBJ2-1, with D tentatively TRBD2 (5 bases). Trimming took off 2 bases at V and 0 bases at J, with 17 bases between the two ends. CDR1 is MNHEY and CDR2 is SVGEGT in the germline V gene. The CDR3 consists of 18 residues. CDR3 DNA: TGTGCCAGCAGTTACCAAGGTCGGAGGCCTAGCTCCTACAATGAGCAGTTCTTC. Its protein product is CASSYQGRRPSSYNEQFF.

This clonotype appeared a few times. This rearrangement joins TRBV12-3 or TRBV12-4 to TRBJ2-5, with D uncertain. The CDR3 has 13 residues. V was clipped by 2 bases and J by 4 bases, with 8 bases between them. CDR3 nucleotide sequence: TGTGCCAGCAGTTTACACGCCGTAGAGACCCAGTACTTC. Protein sequence: CASSLHAVETQYF.

This clonotype was recorded at least ten times. The chain recombines TRBV6-1 with TRBJ2-5, with 14 bases lining up with TRBD2. This CDR3 has 14 amino acids. CDR1 is MNHNS and CDR2 is SASEGT in the germline V gene. Unmatched junction bases numbered 6, after V lost 10 bases and J lost 5 bases. The CDR3 reads CAIGTSGGGETQYF. In DNA, the CDR3 is TGTGCCATTGGGACTAGCGGGGGCGGCGAGACCCAGTACTTC.

This clonotype has at least ten counts. The chain uses TRBV5-1 and TRBJ2-3, with no clear D. The CDR3 sequence is 15 residues long. Trimming took off 0 bases at V and 2 bases at J, with 10 bases between the two ends. CDR1 and CDR2 (germline): SGHRS, YFSETQ. The CDR3 is CASSLEPTATDTQYF. CDR3 coding DNA: TGCGCCAGCAGCTTGGAACCCACGGCCACAGATACGCAGTATTTT.

This clonotype was counted a few times. V and J are TRBV9 and TRBJ2-1; TRBD2 is a possible D gene (6 bases). The CDR3 is 18 residues long. CDR1 and CDR2 from the germline V gene are SGDLS and YYNGEE. V lost 4 bases, J lost 4 bases, and 24 bases lay in between. The CDR3 spells CASSPEGGPGNAYNEQFF. The CDR3 DNA follows: TGTGCCAGCAGCCCGGAGGGAGGTCCAGGGAATGCTTACAATGAGCAGTTCTTC.

V is TRBV7-3 and J is TRBJ2-1, with D possibly matching TRBD2 (7 bases). The CDR3 totals 15 residues. Trimming cost V 4 bases and J 7 bases, with 17 bases left between them. The germline V gene encodes CDR1 SGHTA and CDR2 FQGTGA. This CDR3 is CASSSGEGGSNEQFF. CDR3 coding DNA: TGTGCCAGCAGCTCAGGGGAGGGAGGATCGAATGAGCAGTTCTTC.

This clonotype has ten or more counts. The rearrangement uses TRBV27 and TRBJ1-2, with TRBD1 matching 10 bases. The CDR3 has 14 residues. With 3 bases clipped from V and 8 bases from J, the junction kept 6 bases outside the gene matches. CDR1 and CDR2 from the germline V gene are MNHEY and SMNVEV (reference sequence). CDR3: CASSFQGQGKGYTF. The CDR3 DNA is TGTGCCAGCAGTTTCCAGGGACAGGGGAAAGGCTACACCTTC.

This clonotype came up many times. The rearrangement links TRBV2 to TRBJ2-6; 8 nucleotides align to TRBD1. The CDR3 is 16 amino acids. CDR1 is SNHLY and CDR2 is FYNNEI in the germline V gene. Trimming took 2 bases from V and 2 from J; bases not matched to a gene: 2. The CDR3 DNA is TGTGCCAGCAGTGAAATGACAGGGGCTGGGGCCAACGTCCTGACTTTC. Protein product: CASSEMTGAGANVLTF.

This clonotype was seen only a few times. This clone may be a read error of a much larger clone one base away. Since no conserved phenylalanine or tryptophan closes the CDR3, a read error is the likely cause. The chain links TRBV7-8 to TRBJ2-1; perhaps TRBD2 as D (5 bases). The DNA end lines up better with TRBJ2-5; the J call may be wrong. This CDR3 is built from 16 residues. Germline V gives CDR1 SGHVS, CDR2 FQNEAQ. Written as DNA, the CDR3 is TGTGCCAGCAGCTTAGCGTTCGGAGCGGCCCAGGAGACCCAGTACCTC. This encodes CASSLAFGAAQETQYL.

This clonotype was found many times. The chain has TRBV27 and TRBJ2-5, with D uncertain. V was pared by 2 bases and J by 7 bases, with 23 bases between. Germline V lookup: CDR1 MNHEY, CDR2 SMNVEV (reference sequence). This CDR3 has 17 residues. CDR3: CASSLIGEASTWGTQYF. The DNA of the CDR3 is TGTGCCAGCAGTTTAATCGGCGAGGCCTCGACGTGGGGGACCCAGTACTTC.

This clonotype was seen at least ten times. This chain joins TRBV30 and TRBJ1-6; the D is unclear. CDR1 is GTSNPN, CDR2 SVGIG, per germline (reference sequence). This CDR3 is 13 amino acids long. The ends were cut back, 0 bases at V and 8 bases at J, with 8 bases in the middle. CDR3 amino acids: CAWSVIEDSPLHF. The CDR3 DNA reads TGTGCCTGGAGTGTAATAGAGGATTCACCCCTCCACTTT.

The chain has TRBV19 and TRBJ1-6; 9 bases fit TRBD1. The CDR3 consists of 15 residues. Per the germline V gene, CDR1 is LNHDA and CDR2 is SQIVND (reference sequence). Unmatched junction bases numbered 5, after V lost 3 bases and J lost 8 bases. The CDR3 DNA reads as TGTGCCAGTAGTATTCCCCGGACAGGGGATTCACCCCTCCACTTT. Amino acid sequence: CASSIPRTGDSPLHF.

This clonotype has a handful of counts. The V and J genes are TRBV6-5 and TRBJ1-2; no clear D gene. Germline V gene sequence: CDR1 MNHEY, CDR2 SVGAGI. Trimming shortened V by 2 bases and J by 1 base, and 11 bases separated the two germline ends. This CDR3 contains 15 residues. The CDR3 spells CASSYRLTDNYGYTF. The CDR3 region has the DNA TGTGCCAGCAGTTACAGGTTAACGGATAACTATGGCTACACCTTC.

This clonotype was observed at least ten times. This chain joins TRBV12-3 or TRBV12-4 and TRBJ1-6; D uncertain. Trimming took off 6 bases at V and 8 bases at J, with 20 bases between the two ends. The CDR3 spans 16 residues. CDR3 sequence: CASSPGEGTPYSPLHF. In DNA form, the CDR3 reads TGTGCCAGCAGCCCCGGGGAGGGAACCCCTTATTCACCCCTCCACTTT.

This clonotype was counted many times. The chain recombines TRBV12-3 or TRBV12-4 with TRBJ1-1; no clear D. V dropped 5 bases and J dropped 2 bases, with 9 bases sitting between them. CDR3 length: 13 amino acids. The CDR3 region has the DNA TGTGCCAGCAGTAGGACCTCAAACACTGAAGCTTTCTTT. Amino acid sequence: CASSRTSNTEAFF.

This clonotype was seen at least ten times. This chain links TRBV11-1 with TRBJ2-7; D unresolved. The CDR3 has 14 amino acids. Germline CDR1 and CDR2: SGHAT and FQDESV (reference sequence). Trimming left V 3 bases short and J 0 bases short, with 9 bases between. The CDR3 region is CASSFRASSYEQYF. The CDR3 nucleotides are TGTGCCAGCAGCTTCCGGGCTAGCTCCTACGAGCAGTACTTC.

This clonotype was detected many times. The CDR3 sequence is CASSRTGLNYEQYF. The CDR3 DNA is TGCGCCAGCAGCCGGACAGGGTTGAACTACGAGCAGTACTTC. The chain links TRBV5-1 to TRBJ2-7; the match to TRBD1 covers 8 bases. With V trimmed by 4 bases and J by 3 bases, 6 bases remained unmatched. CDR3 length: 14 amino acids. Germline assignment: CDR1 SGHRS and CDR2 YFSETQ.

The V and J genes are TRBV6-2 or TRBV6-3 and TRBJ1-6; D gene unclear. Trimming took 2 bases from V and 7 from J, leaving 6 bases between them. Per germline, CDR1 MNHEY and CDR2 SVGEGT. This CDR3 has 13 residues. The CDR3 sequence is CASSYHENSPLHF. Written as DNA, the CDR3 is TGTGCCAGCAGTTACCACGAAAATTCACCCCTCCACTTT.

CDR3 DNA sequence: TGTGCCACCTGCGGGACGGGCGTCGGAGAGACCCAGTACTTC. Its protein is CATCGTGVGETQYF. The V and J genes are TRBV10-3 and TRBJ2-5, with D perhaps matching TRBD2 (6 bases). This CDR3 has 14 amino acids. Germline-derived CDR1 and CDR2 are ENHRY and SYGVKD. The germline V and J ends were trimmed by 10 bases and 4 bases, with 19 bases remaining between them.